This T cell receptor beta chain comes out of a study of T cell repertoires in cytomegalovirus infection. Study summary: Evidence of both CMV infection and a matching HLA type came from public TCR beta signatures.

From the reads, TCRdb called clonotypes with MiXCR, one entry per CDR3 protein. The sample gives approximately 70,000 distinct CDR3 sequences, about 4% of which show up once; around 22% is in the top ten. Study results and caveats: There were carriers of CMV plus the relevant HLA, and cumulative public TCR beta family frequency identified them. Ex vivo responses were dominated by HLA-C-restricted CMV-specific TCR beta clonotypes.

Only a few counts were recorded for this clonotype. What it recognizes is unknown. This clonotype originated in a human donor in good health (CMV status not recorded). Some clones in this sample may be carry-over from other donors' samples. The specimen was PBMCs.

The CDR3 DNA follows: TGTGCCACCAGCTTGGACAGGGTCGGCATTCAGTACTTC. As protein: CATSLDRVGIQYF. The rearrangement uses TRBV15 and TRBJ2-4; 8 bases map to TRBD1. The germline gives CDR1 LNHNV, CDR2 YYDKDF (reference sequence). The CDR3 runs to 13 residues. Losses at the gene ends were 5 bases for V and 9 bases for J; bases not matched to a gene: 6.